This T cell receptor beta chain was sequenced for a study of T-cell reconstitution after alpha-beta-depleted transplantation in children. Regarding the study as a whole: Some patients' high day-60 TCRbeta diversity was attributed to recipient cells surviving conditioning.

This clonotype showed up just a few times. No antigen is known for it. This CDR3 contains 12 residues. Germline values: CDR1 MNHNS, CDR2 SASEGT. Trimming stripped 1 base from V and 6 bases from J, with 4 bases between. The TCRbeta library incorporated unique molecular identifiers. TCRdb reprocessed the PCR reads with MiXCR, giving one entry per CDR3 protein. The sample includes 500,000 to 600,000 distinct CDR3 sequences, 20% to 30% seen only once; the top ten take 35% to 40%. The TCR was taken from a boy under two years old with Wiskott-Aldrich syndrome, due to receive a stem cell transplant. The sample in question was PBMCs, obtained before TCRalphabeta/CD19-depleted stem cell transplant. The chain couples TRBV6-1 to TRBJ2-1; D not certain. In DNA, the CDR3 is TGTGCCAGCAGTGAAGGGGTCAATGAGCAGTTCTTC. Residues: CASSEGVNEQFF.